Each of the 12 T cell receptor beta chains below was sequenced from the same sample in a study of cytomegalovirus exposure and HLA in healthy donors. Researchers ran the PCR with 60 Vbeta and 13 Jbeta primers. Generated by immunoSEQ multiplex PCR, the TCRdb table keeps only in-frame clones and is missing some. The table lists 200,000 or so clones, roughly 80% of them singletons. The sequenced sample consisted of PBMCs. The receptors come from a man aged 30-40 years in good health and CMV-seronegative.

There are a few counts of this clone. CDR3 sequence: CASSEAAGKAYEQYF. The CDR3 region has the DNA TGTGCCAGCAGTGAAGCTGCAGGGAAAGCCTACGAGCAGTACTTC. The chain has TRBV6-1 and TRBJ2-7; D perhaps matches TRBD1 (5 bases). The CDR3 loop spans 15 amino acids. Germline assignment: CDR1 MNHNS and CDR2 SASEGT. V lost 0 bases and J lost 2, with 11 bases in between.

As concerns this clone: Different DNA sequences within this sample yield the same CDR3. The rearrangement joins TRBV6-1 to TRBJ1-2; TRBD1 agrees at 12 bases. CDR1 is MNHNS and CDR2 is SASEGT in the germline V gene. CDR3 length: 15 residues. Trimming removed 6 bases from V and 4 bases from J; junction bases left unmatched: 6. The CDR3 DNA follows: TGTGCCAGCAGGGGACAGGGGGCTTGGGGCTATGGCTACACCTTC. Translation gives CASRGQGAWGYGYTF.

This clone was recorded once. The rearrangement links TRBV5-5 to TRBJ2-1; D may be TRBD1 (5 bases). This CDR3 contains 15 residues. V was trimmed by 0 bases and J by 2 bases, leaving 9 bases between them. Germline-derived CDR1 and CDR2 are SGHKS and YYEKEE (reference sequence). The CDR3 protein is CASSLGATAYNEQFF. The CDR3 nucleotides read TGTGCCAGCAGCTTGGGTGCGACAGCCTACAATGAGCAGTTCTTC.

The CDR3 DNA follows: TGTGCCAGCAGCCCTCCCTATGGAGAGACCCAGTACTTC. Protein product: CASSPPYGETQYF. The gene calls are TRBV7-9 and TRBJ2-5, with unresolved D. V was clipped by 5 bases and J by 4 bases, with 11 bases between them. The V gene's germline CDR1 is SEHNR and CDR2 FQNEAQ (reference sequence). This CDR3 has 13 amino acids.

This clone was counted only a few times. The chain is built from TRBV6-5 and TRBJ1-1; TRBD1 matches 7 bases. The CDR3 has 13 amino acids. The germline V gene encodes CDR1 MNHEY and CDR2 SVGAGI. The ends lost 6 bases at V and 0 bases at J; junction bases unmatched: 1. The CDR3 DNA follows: TGTGCCAGCAGGGGACAGATGAACACTGAAGCTTTCTTT. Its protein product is CASRGQMNTEAFF.

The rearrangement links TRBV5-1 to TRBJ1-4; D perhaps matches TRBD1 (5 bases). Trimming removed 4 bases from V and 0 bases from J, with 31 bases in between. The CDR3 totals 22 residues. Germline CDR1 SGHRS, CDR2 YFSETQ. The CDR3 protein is CASSPPLRTVGLGEATNEKLFF. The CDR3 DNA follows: TGCGCCAGCAGCCCCCCCCTCAGGACGGTGGGTTTAGGGGAAGCAACTAATGAAAAACTGTTTTTT.

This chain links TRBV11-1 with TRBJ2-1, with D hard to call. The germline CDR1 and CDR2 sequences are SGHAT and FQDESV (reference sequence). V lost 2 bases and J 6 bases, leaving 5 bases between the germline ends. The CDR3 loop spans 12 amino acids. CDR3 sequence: CASSLTGNEQFF. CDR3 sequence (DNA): TGTGCCAGCAGCTTAACGGGCAATGAGCAGTTCTTC.

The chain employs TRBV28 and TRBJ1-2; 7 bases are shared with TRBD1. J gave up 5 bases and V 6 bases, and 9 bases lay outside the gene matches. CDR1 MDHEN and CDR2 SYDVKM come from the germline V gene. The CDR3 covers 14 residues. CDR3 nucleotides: TGTGCCAGCAGACAAACAGGGGCGGGTTATGGCTACACCTTC. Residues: CASRQTGAGYGYTF.

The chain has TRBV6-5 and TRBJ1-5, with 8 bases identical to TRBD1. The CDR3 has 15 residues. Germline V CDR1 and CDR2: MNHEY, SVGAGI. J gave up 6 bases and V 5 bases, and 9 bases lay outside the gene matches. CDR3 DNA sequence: TGTGCCAGCAGTGCCTCAGGGGGCCAAAGTCAGCCCCAGCATTTT. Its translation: CASSASGGQSQPQHF.

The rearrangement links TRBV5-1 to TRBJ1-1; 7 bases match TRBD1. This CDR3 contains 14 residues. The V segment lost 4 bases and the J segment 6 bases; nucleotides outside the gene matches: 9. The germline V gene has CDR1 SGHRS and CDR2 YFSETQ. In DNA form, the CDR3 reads TGCGCCAGCAGCCCCGACAGGGTAATCGCTGAAGCTTTCTTT. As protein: CASSPDRVIAEAFF.

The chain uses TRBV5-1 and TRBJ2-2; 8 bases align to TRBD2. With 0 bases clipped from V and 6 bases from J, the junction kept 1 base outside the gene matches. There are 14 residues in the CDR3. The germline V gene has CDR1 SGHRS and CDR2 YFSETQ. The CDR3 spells CASSLDGGAGELFF. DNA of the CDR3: TGCGCCAGCAGCTTGGACGGGGGGGCCGGGGAGCTGTTTTTT.

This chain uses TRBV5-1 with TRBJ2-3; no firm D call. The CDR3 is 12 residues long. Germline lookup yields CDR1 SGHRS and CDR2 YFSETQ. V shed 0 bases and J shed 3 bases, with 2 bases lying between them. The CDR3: CASSLATDTQYF. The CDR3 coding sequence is TGCGCCAGCAGCTTGGCGACAGATACGCAGTATTTT.